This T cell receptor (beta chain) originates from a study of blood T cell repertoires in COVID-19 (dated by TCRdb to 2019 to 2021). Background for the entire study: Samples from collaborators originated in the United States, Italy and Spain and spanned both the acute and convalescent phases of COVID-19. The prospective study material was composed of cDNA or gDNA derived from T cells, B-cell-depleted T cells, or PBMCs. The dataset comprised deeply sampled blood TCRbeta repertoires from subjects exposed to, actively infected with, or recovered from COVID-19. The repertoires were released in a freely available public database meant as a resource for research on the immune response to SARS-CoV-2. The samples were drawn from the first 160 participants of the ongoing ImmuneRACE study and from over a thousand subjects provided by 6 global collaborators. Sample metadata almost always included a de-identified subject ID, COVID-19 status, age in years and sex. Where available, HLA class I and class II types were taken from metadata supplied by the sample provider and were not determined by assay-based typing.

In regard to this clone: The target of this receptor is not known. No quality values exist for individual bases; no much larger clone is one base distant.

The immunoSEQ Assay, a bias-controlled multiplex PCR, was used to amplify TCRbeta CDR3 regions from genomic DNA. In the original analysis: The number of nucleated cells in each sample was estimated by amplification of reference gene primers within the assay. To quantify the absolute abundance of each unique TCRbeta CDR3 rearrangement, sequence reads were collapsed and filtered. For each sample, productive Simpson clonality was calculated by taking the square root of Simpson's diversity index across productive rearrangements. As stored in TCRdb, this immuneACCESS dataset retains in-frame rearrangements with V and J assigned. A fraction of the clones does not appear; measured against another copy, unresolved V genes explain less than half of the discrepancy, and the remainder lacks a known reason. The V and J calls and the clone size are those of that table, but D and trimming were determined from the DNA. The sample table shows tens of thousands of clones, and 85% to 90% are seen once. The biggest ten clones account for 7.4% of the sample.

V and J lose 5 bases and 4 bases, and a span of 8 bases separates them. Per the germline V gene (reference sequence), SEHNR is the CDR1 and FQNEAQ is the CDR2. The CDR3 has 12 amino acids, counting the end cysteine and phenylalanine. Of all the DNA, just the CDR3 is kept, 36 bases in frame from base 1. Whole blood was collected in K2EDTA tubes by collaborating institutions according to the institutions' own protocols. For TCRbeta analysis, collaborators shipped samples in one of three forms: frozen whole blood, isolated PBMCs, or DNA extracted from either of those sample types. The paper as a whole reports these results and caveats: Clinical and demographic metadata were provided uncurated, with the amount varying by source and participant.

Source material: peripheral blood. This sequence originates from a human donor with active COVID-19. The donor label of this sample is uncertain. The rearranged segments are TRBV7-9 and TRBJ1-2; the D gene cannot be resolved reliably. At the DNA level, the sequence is TGTGCCAGCAGCATGAGATCCTATGGCTACACCTTC. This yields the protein CASSMRSYGYTF.